This passage covers 21 T cell receptor beta chains from one sample sequenced in a study of metastatic and nonmetastatic thyroid tumors. TCRdb reanalyzed the PCR reads with MiXCR. The repertoire consists of fewer than 35,000 clones, with roughly 29% occurring once and the leading ten covering approximately 28%. Before thyroid surgery, none of the patients had received any treatment. Sample: blood. The receptors here all came from a female donor with papillary thyroid cancer or a benign thyroid nodule (not recorded which). Some clones in this sample may be carry-over from other donors' samples.

This chain uses TRBV7-9 with TRBJ1-1; tentative D call: TRBD1 (5 bases). Trimming stripped 5 bases from V and 6 bases from J, with 16 bases between. This CDR3 is 14 amino acids long. The V gene's germline CDR1 is SEHNR and CDR2 FQNEAQ (reference sequence). CDR3 sequence (DNA): TGTGCCAGCAGCGTCCAGGGAAGTAGGTCTGAAGCTTTCTTT. Translating gives CASSVQGSRSEAFF.

This clone was detected a few times. The chain combines TRBV6-5 with TRBJ2-3, with TRBD2 matching 10 bases. The germline gives CDR1 MNHEY, CDR2 SVGAGI. V dropped 4 bases and J dropped 5; count of bases not matched to a gene: 6. This CDR3 is 15 amino acids long. This CDR3 reads CASSFEREGRDTQYF. Here the CDR3 DNA reads TGTGCCAGCAGTTTCGAGCGGGAGGGCCGAGATACGCAGTATTTT.

This clone turned up a few times. The genes are TRBV6-1 and TRBJ2-7, with 8 positions matching TRBD2. The length of the CDR3 is 15 residues. Looked up from germline, CDR1 is MNHNS and CDR2 is SASEGT. Trimming cost V 10 bases and J 3 bases; bases outside gene matches: 14. Here the CDR3 reads CATYPGGGDFYEQYF. The CDR3 nucleotides read TGTGCCACGTACCCCGGGGGGGGGGACTTCTACGAGCAGTACTTC.

The chain links TRBV28 to TRBJ1-2; 7 bases align to TRBD1. Germline loops: CDR1 MDHEN, CDR2 SYDVKM. The CDR3 has 12 amino acids. V lost 5 bases to trimming and J lost 8 bases; unmatched junction nucleotides: 5. CDR3 sequence reads: CASSQGGWGYTF. CDR3 coding DNA: TGTGCCAGCAGTCAAGGGGGCTGGGGCTACACCTTC.

This clone is medium-sized. The DNA for the CDR3 is TGTGCCAGCAGTTCCCCGGGACAGGATGAAGCTTTCTTT. Protein: CASSSPGQDEAFF. This rearrangement joins TRBV28 to TRBJ1-1, with 8 nucleotides matching TRBD1. The CDR3 loop spans 13 amino acids. Germline-derived CDR1 and CDR2 are MDHEN and SYDVKM. The V segment lost 4 bases and the J segment 7 bases; nucleotides outside the gene matches: 5.

This clone was counted only a few times. V is TRBV27 and J is TRBJ1-2, with unresolved D. The CDR3 length is 15 residues. Trimming left V 5 bases short and J 3 bases short, with 16 bases between. Germline V gene data show CDR1 as MNHEY and CDR2 as SMNVEV (reference sequence). CDR3 sequence: CASSTTRGCHYGYTF. The CDR3 coding sequence is TGTGCCAGCAGTACAACTCGAGGGTGCCACTATGGCTACACCTTC.

In this sample, this clone turned up once. The chain links TRBV11-2 to TRBJ2-1; 9 nucleotides match TRBD2. The J segment lost 4 bases and the V segment lost 0 bases, leaving 7 bases of the junction unmatched. Looked up from germline, CDR1 is SGHAT and CDR2 is FQNNGV. This CDR3 is built from 17 residues. In DNA, the CDR3 is TGTGCCAGCAGCTTAGAATTCGGCGGGAGGGGGTACAATGAGCAGTTCTTC. Its protein is CASSLEFGGRGYNEQFF.

V and J are TRBV11-2 and TRBJ2-1; D unclear. This CDR3 comprises 16 residues. The germline V and J ends were trimmed by 5 bases and 2 bases, with 16 bases remaining between them. CDR1 and CDR2 (germline): SGHAT, FQNNGV. Written as DNA, the CDR3 is TGTGCCAGCAGCCGTCCCGGAACGCAACCCTACAATGAGCAGTTCTTC. Its translation: CASSRPGTQPYNEQFF.

The sample holds a few counts of this clone. This chain uses TRBV6-1 with TRBJ1-2, with 8 positions matching TRBD1. This CDR3 is built from 13 residues. Per germline, CDR1 MNHNS and CDR2 SASEGT. V was pared by 6 bases and J by 6 bases, with 6 bases of the junction left unmatched. CDR3 sequence reads: CASSQRTGNGYTF. The CDR3 region has the DNA TGTGCCAGCAGCCAGCGGACAGGGAATGGCTACACCTTC.

In its sample, this clone ranks as medium-sized. The rearrangement links TRBV28 to TRBJ1-5, with TRBD1 as a possible D gene (5 bases). The CDR3 contains 16 residues. V shed 6 bases and J shed 0 bases, with 15 bases lying between them. In germline, CDR1 is MDHEN, CDR2 SYDVKM. CDR3 region: CASSRQRTYSNQPQHF. CDR3 nucleotides: TGTGCCAGCAGCAGACAGCGGACATATAGCAATCAGCCCCAGCATTTT.

The rearrangement links TRBV7-3 to TRBJ2-2; D possibly corresponds to TRBD2 (6 bases). CDR1 is SGHTA, CDR2 FQGTGA, per germline. Trimming removed 1 base from V and 0 bases from J, with 6 bases in between. This CDR3 comprises 15 residues. The CDR3 DNA reads as TGTGCCAGCAGCTTAAGACTAGCGAACACCGGGGAGCTGTTTTTT. Its protein product is CASSLRLANTGELFF.

This clone was counted between two and nine times. The chain carries TRBV2 and TRBJ1-5; TRBD1 agrees at 8 bases. The CDR3 is 15 amino acids. Germline CDR1 reads SNHLY; CDR2 reads FYNNEI. With V trimmed by 6 bases and J by 2 bases, 6 bases remained unmatched. The CDR3 is CASRDRDLGNQPQHF. For the CDR3, the DNA is TGTGCCAGCAGGGACAGGGATCTTGGCAATCAGCCCCAGCATTTT.

The chain employs TRBV12-3 or TRBV12-4 and TRBJ1-5; perhaps TRBD1 as D (5 bases). V was cut by 3 bases and J by 9 bases, with 12 bases left in between. The CDR3 covers 13 residues. In DNA form, the CDR3 reads TGTGCCAGCAGTTTCGACCATGGGGGGCCCCAGCATTTT. Protein product: CASSFDHGGPQHF.

The J gene is TRBJ2-7, the V gene TRBV6-5; no clear D. V lost 1 base, J lost 7 bases, and 5 bases lay in between. Germline-derived CDR1 and CDR2 are MNHEY and SVGAGI. The CDR3 contains 11 residues. The chain's CDR3 is CASSYLREQYF. The CDR3 bases are TGTGCCAGCAGTTACTTGCGAGAGCAGTACTTC.

This clone is deemed medium-sized. Additional DNA sequences in this sample encode the identical CDR3. The V and J genes are TRBV19 and TRBJ2-3; D remains ambiguous. Germline V CDR1 and CDR2: LNHDA, SQIVND (reference sequence). This CDR3 region has 15 residues. V was pared by 0 bases and J by 0 bases, with 7 bases between. The CDR3 region has the DNA TGTGCCAGTAGTATAGAAGCCACTAGCACAGATACGCAGTATTTT. Translating it yields CASSIEATSTDTQYF.

This clone was picked up a small number of times. The genes are TRBV12-3 or TRBV12-4 and TRBJ1-1, with D maybe TRBD1 (5 bases). Trimming removed 9 bases at V and 4 bases at J, with 21 bases between. The CDR3 has 15 amino acids. The CDR3 sequence: CASSPVGGILTEAFF. The DNA for the CDR3 is TGTGCCAGTTCGCCTGTCGGGGGTATCCTCACTGAAGCTTTCTTT.

Within the sample, this clone is medium-sized. The genes are TRBV12-3 or TRBV12-4 and TRBJ2-1; D is ambiguous. This CDR3 is built from 14 residues. The V end was cut by 2 bases, the J end by 6 bases, with 11 bases between. DNA for the CDR3: TGTGCCAGCAGTTTACGGCACTGGGGCAATGAGCAGTTCTTC. Translating gives CASSLRHWGNEQFF.

In its sample, this clone ranks as medium-sized. The gene calls are TRBV6-1 and TRBJ1-5; tentatively, D is TRBD1 (6 bases). Trimming pared 0 bases from V and 4 bases from J, leaving 10 bases between. Germline V lookup: CDR1 MNHNS, CDR2 SASEGT. There are 15 residues in the CDR3. CDR3 sequence reads: CASSEAEGGNQPQHF. The CDR3 DNA reads as TGTGCCAGCAGTGAAGCGGAGGGGGGGAATCAGCCCCAGCATTTT.

The chain has TRBV4-3 and TRBJ1-5; D gene ambiguous. Per the germline V gene, CDR1 is LGHNA and CDR2 is YSLEER. This CDR3 comprises 13 residues. Trimming took 0 bases from V and 5 from J, leaving 5 bases between them. The CDR3 sequence is CASSQEKYQPQHF. The DNA for the CDR3 is TGCGCCAGCAGCCAAGAAAAGTATCAGCCCCAGCATTTT.

This clone came up a few times. The V call is TRBV11-2, the J call TRBJ2-7; 8 nucleotides match TRBD2. From germline, CDR1 is SGHAT and CDR2 FQNNGV. The V and J ends lost 0 bases and 2 bases, in that order; junction bases with no gene match: 6. This CDR3 region has 16 residues. As DNA, the CDR3 is TGTGCCAGCAGCTTAGATTTTGCGGGAGGAGCCTACGAGCAGTACTTC. It specifies CASSLDFAGGAYEQYF.

The chain links TRBV30 to TRBJ1-3, with unresolved D. V lost 1 base and J lost 0, with 13 bases in between. The germline V gene has CDR1 GTSNPN and CDR2 SVGIG (reference sequence). The CDR3 runs to 16 residues. The CDR3 nucleotides read TGTGCCTGGAGTGGATTTTTAGGGCCCTCTGGAAACACCATATATTTT. It is translated as CAWSGFLGPSGNTIYF. Using reference TRBV30 and TRBJ1-3 for the parts outside the CDR3, the full variable domain is SQTIHQWPATLVQPVGSPLSLECTVEGTSNPNLYWYRQAAGRGLQLLFYSVGIGQISSEVPQNLSASRPQDRQFILSSKKLLLSDSGFYLCAWSGFLGPSGNTIYFGEGSWLTVV.